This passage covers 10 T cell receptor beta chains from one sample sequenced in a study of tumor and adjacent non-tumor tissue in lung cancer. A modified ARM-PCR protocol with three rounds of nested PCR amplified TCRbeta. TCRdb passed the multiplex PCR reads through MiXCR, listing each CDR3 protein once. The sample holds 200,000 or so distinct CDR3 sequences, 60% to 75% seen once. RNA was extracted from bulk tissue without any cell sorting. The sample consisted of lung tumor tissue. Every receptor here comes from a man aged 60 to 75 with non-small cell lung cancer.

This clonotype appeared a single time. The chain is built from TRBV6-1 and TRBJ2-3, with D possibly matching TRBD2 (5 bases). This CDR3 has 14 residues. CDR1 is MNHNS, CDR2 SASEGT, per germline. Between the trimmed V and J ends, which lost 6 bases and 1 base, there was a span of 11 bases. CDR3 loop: CASRTGSGTDTQYF. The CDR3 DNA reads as TGTGCCAGCAGGACGGGGTCAGGCACAGATACGCAGTATTTT.

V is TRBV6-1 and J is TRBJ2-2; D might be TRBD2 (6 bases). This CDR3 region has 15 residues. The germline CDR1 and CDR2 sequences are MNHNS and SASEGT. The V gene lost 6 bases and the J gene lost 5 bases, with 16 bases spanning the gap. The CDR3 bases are TGTGCCAGCAGCAATGGACGGGGGAATACCGGGGAGCTGTTTTTT. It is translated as CASSNGRGNTGELFF.

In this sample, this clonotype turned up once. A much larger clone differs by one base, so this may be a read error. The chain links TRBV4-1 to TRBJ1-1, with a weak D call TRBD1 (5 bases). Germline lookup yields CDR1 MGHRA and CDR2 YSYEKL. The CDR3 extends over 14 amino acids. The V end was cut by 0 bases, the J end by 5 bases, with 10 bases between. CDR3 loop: CASSQDQGCTEAFF. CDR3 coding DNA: TGCGCCAGCAGCCAAGATCAGGGTTGTACTGAAGCTTTCTTT.

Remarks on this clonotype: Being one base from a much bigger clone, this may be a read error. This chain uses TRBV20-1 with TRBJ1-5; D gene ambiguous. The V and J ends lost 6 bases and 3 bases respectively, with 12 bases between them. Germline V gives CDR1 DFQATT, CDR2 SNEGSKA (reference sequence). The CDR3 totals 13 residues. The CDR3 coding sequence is TGCAGTGCCGTCGACGGATACAATCAGCCCCAGCATTTT. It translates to CSAVDGYNQPQHF.

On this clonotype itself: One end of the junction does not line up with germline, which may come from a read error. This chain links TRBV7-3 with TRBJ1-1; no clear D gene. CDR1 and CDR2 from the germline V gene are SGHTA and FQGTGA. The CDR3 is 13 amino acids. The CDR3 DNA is TGTCCCAGCAGCTTAACAGTGAAAACTGAAGCTTTCTTT. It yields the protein CPSSLTVKTEAFF.

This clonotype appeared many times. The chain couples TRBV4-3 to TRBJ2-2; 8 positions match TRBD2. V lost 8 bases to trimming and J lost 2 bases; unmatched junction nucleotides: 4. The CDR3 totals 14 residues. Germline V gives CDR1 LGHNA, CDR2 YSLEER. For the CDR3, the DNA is TGCGCCAGCCGCCGGGAGGGTAACACCGGGGAGCTGTTTTTT. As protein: CASRREGNTGELFF.

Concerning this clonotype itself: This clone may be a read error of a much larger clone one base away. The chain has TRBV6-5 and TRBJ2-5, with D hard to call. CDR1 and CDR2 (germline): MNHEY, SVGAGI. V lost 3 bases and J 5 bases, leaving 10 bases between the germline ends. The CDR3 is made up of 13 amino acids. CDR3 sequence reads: CASSYLIGETQYF. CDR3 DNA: TGTGCCAGCAGTTATCTGATCGGGGAGACCCAGTACTTC.

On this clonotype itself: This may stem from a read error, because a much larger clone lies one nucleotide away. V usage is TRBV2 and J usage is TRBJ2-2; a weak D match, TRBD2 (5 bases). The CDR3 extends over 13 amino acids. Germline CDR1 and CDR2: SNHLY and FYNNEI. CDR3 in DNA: TGTGCCAGCAGTGTCGCACTCACCGGGGAGCTGTATTTT. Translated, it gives CASSVALTGELYF.

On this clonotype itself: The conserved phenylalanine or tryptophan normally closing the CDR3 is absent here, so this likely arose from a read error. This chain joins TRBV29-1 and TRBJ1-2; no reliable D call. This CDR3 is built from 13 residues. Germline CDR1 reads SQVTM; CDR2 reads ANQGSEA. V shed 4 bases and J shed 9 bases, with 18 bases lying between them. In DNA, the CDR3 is TGCAGCGTTGCAGATCAAGGAGGTCAGAGCTACACCATC. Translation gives CSVADQGGQSYTI.

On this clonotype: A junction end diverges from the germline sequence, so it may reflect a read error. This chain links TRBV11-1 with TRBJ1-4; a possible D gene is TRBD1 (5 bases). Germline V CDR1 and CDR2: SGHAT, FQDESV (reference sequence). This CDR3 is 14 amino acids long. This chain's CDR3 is CTSSSGRYNEKLFF. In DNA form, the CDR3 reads TGTACCAGCAGCTCGGGACGATATAATGAGAAACTGTTTTTT.